The 23 T cell receptor beta chains below come from one sample, sequenced in a study of blood T cell repertoires in COVID-19. The repertoire was sequenced with immunoSEQ multiplex PCR; TCRdb's copy has only in-frame clones and lacks some. In the table there are roughly 150,000 clones, 80% to 90% of which are singletons. The specimen sequenced was peripheral blood. The receptors stem from a middle-aged woman with acute or convalescent COVID-19.

The V and J genes are TRBV14 and TRBJ1-2; possible D gene TRBD1, 6 bases. The CDR3 consists of 16 residues. With 6 bases removed from V and 0 bases from J, the gap between germline ends came to 17 bases. Germline V gene sequence: CDR1 SGHDN, CDR2 FVKESK. CDR3 loop: CASSKLTGTSNYGYTF. In DNA, the CDR3 is TGTGCCAGCAGTAAACTTACCGGGACATCTAACTATGGCTACACCTTC.

The CDR3: CASSISGVNYGYTF. The CDR3 DNA follows: TGTGCCAGTAGTATATCCGGGGTTAACTATGGCTACACCTTC. V is TRBV19 and J is TRBJ1-2; unclear D gene. The CDR3 consists of 14 residues. V was pared by 2 bases and J by 1 base, with 8 bases between. In germline, CDR1 is LNHDA, CDR2 SQIVND (reference sequence).

The rearrangement uses TRBV5-1 and TRBJ2-5; TRBD2 is a possible D gene (6 bases). The CDR3 has 14 residues. The germline CDR1 and CDR2 sequences are SGHRS and YFSETQ. Trimming left V 0 bases short and J 1 base short, with 7 bases between. The DNA for the CDR3 is TGCGCCAGCAGCTTGGGGGACTTCCAAGAGACCCAGTACTTC. Translation: CASSLGDFQETQYF.

The chain employs TRBV2 and TRBJ1-5; perhaps TRBD1 as D (6 bases). The CDR3 is 14 residues long. Germline assignment: CDR1 SNHLY and CDR2 FYNNEI. V shed 6 bases and J shed 3 bases, with 12 bases lying between them. The CDR3 DNA follows: TGTGCCAGCAGCCTCACAGGGAACAATCAGCCCCAGCATTTT. Its translation: CASSLTGNNQPQHF.

This chain uses TRBV5-1 with TRBJ2-5, with D possibly being TRBD2 (6 bases). Germline values: CDR1 SGHRS, CDR2 YFSETQ. The CDR3 extends over 15 amino acids. Trimming removed 3 bases from V and 5 bases from J, with 17 bases in between. CDR3 sequence: CASSSPGLNGETQYF. The CDR3 DNA is TGCGCCAGCAGCTCGCCGGGACTCAATGGGGAGACCCAGTACTTC.

The chain joins TRBV28 to TRBJ1-4; D might be TRBD1 (6 bases). CDR3 length equals 15 residues. Germline CDR1 is MDHEN and CDR2 is SYDVKM. Trimming removed 2 bases at V and 7 bases at J, with 14 bases between. CDR3 sequence reads: CASSLPTGLTEKLFF. CDR3 sequence (DNA): TGTGCCAGCAGTTTACCAACAGGGCTAACTGAAAAACTGTTTTTT. The entire variable domain, with the rest obtained from reference TRBV28 and TRBJ1-4, is as follows: DVKVTQSSRYLVKRTGEKVFLECVQDMDHENMFWYRQDPGLGLRLIYFSYDVKMKEKGDIPEGYSVSREKKERFSLILESASTNQTSMYLCASSLPTGLTEKLFFGSGTQLSVL.

The CDR3 coding sequence is TGTGCCAGCAGCCCCACAGGGGCCTACGAGCAGTACTTC. This sequence encodes CASSPTGAYEQYF. The gene calls are TRBV14 and TRBJ2-7, with 7 bases identical to TRBD1. Germline CDR1 SGHDN, CDR2 FVKESK. Germline trimming cut 4 bases from V and 2 bases from J; bases unmatched to any gene: 2. The CDR3 runs to 13 residues.

This chain links TRBV5-4 with TRBJ2-7; D perhaps matches TRBD1 (6 bases). This CDR3 has 14 amino acids. Germline CDR1 and CDR2: SGHNT and YYREEE (reference sequence). Deletions cut 3 bases from V and 0 bases from J, with 10 bases between. CDR3 sequence (DNA): TGTGCCAGCAGCTCAGGACAGAGCTCCTACGAGCAGTACTTC. It encodes CASSSGQSSYEQYF.

About this clone: At one end the junction does not follow the germline gene, possibly because of a read error. This rearrangement joins TRBV18 to TRBJ2-1, with 13 bases aligning to TRBD2. CDR1 is KGHSH and CDR2 is LQKENI in the germline V gene. The CDR3 is 15 amino acids. The CDR3 sequence is CASSPLAGGRDEQFF. The CDR3 nucleotides are TGTGCCAGCTCTCCACTAGCGGGAGGGAGGGATGAGCAGTTCTTC.

The chain is built from TRBV29-1 and TRBJ2-6, with 8 nucleotides matching TRBD1. V lost 7 bases to trimming and J lost 3 bases; unmatched junction nucleotides: 14. CDR3 length equals 17 residues. Per germline, CDR1 SQVTM and CDR2 ANQGSEA. In DNA form, the CDR3 reads TGCAGCGCCCGAGGGGTCGGACAGGGTGGTGGGGCCAACGTCCTGACTTTC. This codes for CSARGVGQGGGANVLTF. The full variable domain, completed using reference TRBV29-1 and TRBJ2-6, is SAVISQKPSRDICQRGTSLTIQCQVDSQVTMMFWYRQQPGQSLTLIATANQGSEATYESGFVIDKFPISRPNLTFSTLTVSNMSPEDSSIYLCSARGVGQGGGANVLTFGAGSRLTVL.

The rearrangement links TRBV28 to TRBJ2-1, with D possibly being TRBD2 (7 bases). The CDR3 contains 13 residues. Per the germline V gene, CDR1 is MDHEN and CDR2 is SYDVKM. The V end was cut by 5 bases, the J end by 7 bases, with 12 bases between. CDR3 residues: CASSEGGLNEQFF. Written as DNA, the CDR3 is TGTGCCAGCAGTGAGGGGGGGCTAAATGAGCAGTTCTTC. Full variable domain (rest looked up from reference TRBV28 and TRBJ2-1): DVKVTQSSRYLVKRTGEKVFLECVQDMDHENMFWYRQDPGLGLRLIYFSYDVKMKEKGDIPEGYSVSREKKERFSLILESASTNQTSMYLCASSEGGLNEQFFGPGTRLTVL.

The CDR3 region is CASRRGTSGNYYEQYF. For the CDR3, the DNA is TGTGCCAGCAGGAGGGGGACTAGCGGGAATTACTACGAGCAGTACTTC. The rearrangement joins TRBV2 to TRBJ2-7; the match to TRBD2 covers 13 bases. The J segment lost 3 bases and the V segment lost 6 bases, leaving 8 bases of the junction unmatched. The CDR3 runs 16 residues. Germline lookup yields CDR1 SNHLY and CDR2 FYNNEI.

The chain combines TRBV19 with TRBJ2-7; 8 bases are shared with TRBD1. The CDR3 spans 13 residues. V lost 3 bases, J lost 6 bases, and 4 bases stayed unmatched. Germline CDR1 reads LNHDA; CDR2 reads SQIVND (reference sequence). In DNA, the CDR3 is TGTGCCAGTAGTATTGGACAGGGTGGCGAGCAGTACTTC. Its protein product is CASSIGQGGEQYF.

V gene TRBV4-2 combines with J gene TRBJ1-4, with 7 bases that match TRBD1. The trim removed 5 bases at V and 4 bases at J, leaving 10 bases unmatched. The CDR3 runs to 16 residues. Germline-derived CDR1 and CDR2 are LGHNA and YNFKEQ. The CDR3 reads CASSSRQGTSNEKLFF. DNA of the CDR3: TGTGCCAGCAGCTCTCGACAGGGTACAAGTAATGAAAAACTGTTTTTT.

This clone was recorded once. The J gene is TRBJ2-6, the V gene TRBV5-5; D is unclear. V was cut by 1 base and J by 1 base, with 6 bases left in between. Germline V CDR1 and CDR2: SGHKS, YYEKEE (reference sequence). There are 15 residues in the CDR3. The CDR3 DNA sequence: TGTGCCAGCAGCTTGTTGCAGTCTGGGGCCAACGTCCTGACTTTC. This codes for CASSLLQSGANVLTF.

This chain links TRBV7-6 with TRBJ2-7; the match to TRBD2 covers 11 bases. Losses at the gene ends were 4 bases for V and 0 bases for J; bases not matched to a gene: 5. The CDR3 has 16 residues. The germline gives CDR1 SGHVS, CDR2 FNYEAQ. CDR3 bases: TGTGCCAGCAGCTCCATTACTAGCGGGGGCTCCTACGAGCAGTACTTC. Protein product: CASSSITSGGSYEQYF.

The gene calls are TRBV9 and TRBJ2-7; 7 bases are shared with TRBD2. This CDR3 contains 15 residues. With 1 base clipped from V and 1 base from J, the junction kept 5 bases outside the gene matches. Germline V CDR1 and CDR2: SGDLS, YYNGEE. Written as DNA, the CDR3 is TGTGCCAGCAGCGTATCTTCTAGCGGTTCCTACGAGCAGTACTTC. Amino acids: CASSVSSSGSYEQYF.

This clone was counted only a few times. The chain links TRBV19 to TRBJ1-3; perhaps TRBD1 as D (6 bases). This CDR3 has 15 amino acids. The ends were cut back, 5 bases at V and 4 bases at J, with 15 bases in the middle. Germline V gene data show CDR1 as LNHDA and CDR2 as SQIVND (reference sequence). The CDR3 DNA follows: TGTGCCAGTAGTCCCCGCACAGGGTCAGGAAACACCATATATTTT. Amino acid sequence: CASSPRTGSGNTIYF. Variable domain in full (rest from reference TRBV19 and TRBJ1-3): DGGITQSPKYLFRKEGQNVTLSCEQNLNHDAMYWYRQDPGQGLRLIYYSQIVNDFQKGDIAEGYSVSREKKESFPLTVTSAQKNPTAFYLCASSPRTGSGNTIYFGEGSWLTVV.

V is TRBV7-9 and J is TRBJ2-3; unclear D gene. Germline loops: CDR1 SEHNR, CDR2 FQNEAQ (reference sequence). The CDR3 covers 13 residues. V was shortened by 5 bases and J by 0 bases, with 6 bases between the two germline ends. The CDR3 here is CASSVKSTDTQYF. In DNA, the CDR3 is TGTGCCAGCAGCGTTAAAAGCACAGATACGCAGTATTTT.

The chain carries TRBV2 and TRBJ2-4; D might be TRBD1 (5 bases). With 1 base removed from V and 4 bases from J, the gap between germline ends came to 11 bases. This CDR3 has 15 residues. Germline lookup yields CDR1 SNHLY and CDR2 FYNNEI. CDR3 amino acids: CASSEGGQGKNIQYF. The CDR3 DNA sequence: TGTGCCAGCAGTGAAGGTGGGCAGGGAAAAAACATTCAGTACTTC.

The V and J genes are TRBV21-1 and TRBJ2-6; the table's D call of TRBD1 was not tested on the DNA. TRBV21-1 is marked as a pseudogene. CDR3 length equals 24 residues. In DNA form, the CDR3 reads TGTGCCAGCAGCAAATATGGACCTGACAGGGCAAAACTACAAGAGATGTCTGGGGCCAACGTCCTGACTTTC. Translation: CASSKYGPDRAKLQEMSGANVLTF.

V usage is TRBV10-3 and J usage is TRBJ2-1; tentatively, D is TRBD2 (5 bases). The V gene's germline CDR1 is ENHRY and CDR2 SYGVKD. V was clipped by 0 bases and J by 3 bases, with 12 bases between them. There are 16 residues in the CDR3. The CDR3 DNA reads TGTGCCATCAGTGAGTCGACCCGGGGAATCTACAATGAGCAGTTCTTC. It codes for CAISESTRGIYNEQFF.

J is TRBJ2-7 and V is TRBV20-1; D is possibly TRBD2 (5 bases). CDR1 and CDR2 (germline): DFQATT, SNEGSKA (reference sequence). Trimming cost V 8 bases and J 7 bases, with 15 bases left between them. The CDR3 length is 11 residues. The CDR3 bases are TGCAGTACCCCGGAGGTGGGGGAGCAGTACTTC. Protein product: CSTPEVGEQYF.